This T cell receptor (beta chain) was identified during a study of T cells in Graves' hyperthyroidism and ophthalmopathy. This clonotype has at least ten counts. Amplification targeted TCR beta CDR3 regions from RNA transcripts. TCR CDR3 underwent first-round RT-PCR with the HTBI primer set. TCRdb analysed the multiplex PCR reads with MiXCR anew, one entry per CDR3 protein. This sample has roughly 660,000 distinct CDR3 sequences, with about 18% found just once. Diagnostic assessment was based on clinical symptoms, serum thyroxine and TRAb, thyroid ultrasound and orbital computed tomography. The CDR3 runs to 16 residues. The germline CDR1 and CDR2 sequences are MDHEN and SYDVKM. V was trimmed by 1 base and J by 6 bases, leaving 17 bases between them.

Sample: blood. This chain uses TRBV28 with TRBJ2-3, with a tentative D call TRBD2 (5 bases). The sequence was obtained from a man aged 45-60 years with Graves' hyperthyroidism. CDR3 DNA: TGTGCCAGCAGTTTATCTCCGGGAACGGGGTTGGATACGCAGTATTTT. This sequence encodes CASSLSPGTGLDTQYF.